One sample yielded the 13 T cell receptor beta chains listed below, sequenced in a study of shared clonotypes between healthy human individuals. Clones were read by immunoSEQ multiplex PCR, and TCRdb kept only the in-frame ones, dropping some. The repertoire holds roughly 2.5 million clones, around 94% seen once, with around 0.15% in the top ten. The sequenced material came from naive CD4+ T cells sorted from blood. Subset specified: CD45RA+ positively selected. The receptors stem from a man aged 18 to 35 in good health.

The chain carries TRBV14 and TRBJ2-5; D gene ambiguous. The CDR3 is 17 amino acids. Germline CDR1 is SGHDN and CDR2 is FVKESK. Trimming left V 0 bases short and J 5 bases short, with 19 bases between. CDR3 sequence: CASSQDSLTSIWETQYF. As DNA, the CDR3 is TGTGCCAGCAGCCAAGATAGTTTAACATCCATTTGGGAGACCCAGTACTTC. The full variable domain, with the rest looked up from reference TRBV14 and TRBJ2-5, is EAGVTQFPSHSVIEKGQTVTLRCDPISGHDNLYWYRRVMGKEIKFLLHFVKESKQDESGMPNNRFLAERTGGTYSTLKVQPAELEDSGVYFCASSQDSLTSIWETQYFGPGTRLLVL.

The rearrangement joins TRBV12-5 to TRBJ1-4; possible D gene TRBD1, 6 bases. Trimming left V 0 bases short and J 4 bases short, with 12 bases between. CDR1 and CDR2 (germline): LGHNT, FRNRAP. The CDR3 runs to 16 residues. DNA of the CDR3: TGTGCTAGTGGTTTGGTACAGAAAGGGGGTAATGAAAAACTGTTTTTT. It specifies CASGLVQKGGNEKLFF. Combining the CDR3 with reference TRBV12-5 and TRBJ1-4 gives the whole variable domain DARVTQTPRHKVTEMGQEVTMRCQPILGHNTVFWYRQTMMQGLELLAYFRNRAPLDDSGMPKDRFSAEMPDATLATLKIQPSEPRDSAVYFCASGLVQKGGNEKLFFGSGTQLSVL.

The gene calls are TRBV7-8 and TRBJ1-1, with 7 bases matching TRBD1. The CDR3 sequence is 16 residues long. V trimming: 0 bases; J trimming: 6 bases; junction bases outside the gene matches: 10. CDR1 and CDR2 from the germline V gene are SGHVS and FQNEAQ. CDR3: CASSLASIRQGAEAFF. CDR3 sequence (DNA): TGTGCCAGCAGCTTAGCGAGTATACGGCAGGGGGCTGAAGCTTTCTTT.

This chain links TRBV11-2 with TRBJ1-3, with TRBD1 matching 8 bases. The junction had 7 bases not matched to a gene; V was cut back by 8 bases and J by 4 bases. Germline loops: CDR1 SGHAT, CDR2 FQNNGV. The CDR3 totals 14 residues. CDR3 protein: CASSGGTGGNTIYF. CDR3 in DNA: TGTGCCAGCTCGGGGGGGACAGGCGGAAACACCATATATTTT.

The chain employs TRBV7-9 and TRBJ1-2; 7 bases align to TRBD1. The CDR3 covers 16 residues. Germline lookup yields CDR1 SEHNR and CDR2 FQNEAQ (reference sequence). V shed 1 base, J shed 0 bases, and the junction held 5 bases outside the gene matches. The CDR3 DNA follows: TGTGCCAGCAGCTTAGGTGGGACAGCAGCTAACTATGGCTACACCTTC. Protein product: CASSLGGTAANYGYTF.

The V gene is TRBV7-3, the J gene TRBJ2-1; D gene ambiguous. CDR1 and CDR2 from the germline V gene are SGHTA and FQGTGA. V shed 0 bases and J shed 9 bases, with 9 bases lying between them. This CDR3 is built from 13 residues. CDR3 sequence: CASSLTGFGEQFF. DNA of the CDR3: TGTGCCAGCAGCTTAACCGGCTTTGGTGAGCAGTTCTTC.

To note about this clone: Other DNA sequences in this specimen translate into the identical CDR3. In DNA form, the CDR3 reads TGCGCCAGCAGCTTGGCAGGTAACAATCAGCCCCAGCATTTT. Translation gives CASSLAGNNQPQHF. V and J are TRBV5-1 and TRBJ1-5; D is ambiguous. Trimming left V 0 bases short and J 3 bases short, with 7 bases between. Germline loops: CDR1 SGHRS, CDR2 YFSETQ. The CDR3 contains 14 residues.

DNA of the CDR3: TGTGCCAGCAGGTTCGGACAGGGGAATAATTCACCCCTCCACTTT. As protein: CASRFGQGNNSPLHF. This chain connects TRBV6-5 to TRBJ1-6, with 9 bases fitting TRBD1. The CDR3 extends over 15 amino acids. V was pared by 6 bases and J by 5 bases, with 5 bases of the junction left unmatched. Germline V lookup: CDR1 MNHEY, CDR2 SVGAGI.

CDR3 sequence reads: CAWSVGVSYNEQFF. For the CDR3, the DNA is TGTGCCTGGAGTGTGGGGGTTTCCTACAATGAGCAGTTCTTC. This rearrangement joins TRBV30 to TRBJ2-1; D could derive from TRBD1 or TRBD2 (5 bases each). Germline CDR1 GTSNPN, CDR2 SVGIG (reference sequence). The CDR3 is 14 amino acids. Trimming took off 0 bases at V and 1 base at J, with 7 bases between the two ends.

The CDR3 DNA sequence: TGTGCCAGCAGACCCATCGGACAGGGAGGACAAGAGACCCAGTACTTC. This codes for CASRPIGQGGQETQYF. The genes are TRBV7-8 and TRBJ2-5; the match to TRBD1 covers 8 bases. Germline CDR1 is SGHVS and CDR2 is FQNEAQ. V was pared by 6 bases and J by 2 bases, with 11 bases of the junction left unmatched. The CDR3 has 16 amino acids.

The chain recombines TRBV27 with TRBJ2-7; D not certain. The CDR3 totals 14 residues. The V gene lost 3 bases and the J gene lost 0 bases, with 9 bases spanning the gap. Per the germline V gene, CDR1 is MNHEY and CDR2 is SMNVEV (reference sequence). This CDR3 reads CASSFQRTSYEQYF. Written as DNA, the CDR3 is TGTGCCAGCAGTTTCCAGCGTACCTCCTACGAGCAGTACTTC.

The chain employs TRBV7-2 and TRBJ2-2, with TRBD2 identical over 7 bases. Germline-derived CDR1 and CDR2 are SGHTA and FQGNSA. V trimming: 4 bases; J trimming: 5 bases; junction bases outside the gene matches: 4. The CDR3 consists of 14 residues. The CDR3 DNA is TGTGCCAGCAGCTGGCCCGGGGGGACCGGGGAGCTGTTTTTT. Its translation is CASSWPGGTGELFF.

V usage is TRBV6-5 and J usage is TRBJ2-1; 12 bases match TRBD2. The CDR3 has 15 residues. V lost 6 bases and J lost 7; bases outside the gene matches: 7. Germline V gene data show CDR1 as MNHEY and CDR2 as SVGAGI. Written as DNA, the CDR3 is TGTGCCAGCAGGGGGGGACTAGCGGGTCGGAATGAGCAGTTCTTC. Protein product: CASRGGLAGRNEQFF.